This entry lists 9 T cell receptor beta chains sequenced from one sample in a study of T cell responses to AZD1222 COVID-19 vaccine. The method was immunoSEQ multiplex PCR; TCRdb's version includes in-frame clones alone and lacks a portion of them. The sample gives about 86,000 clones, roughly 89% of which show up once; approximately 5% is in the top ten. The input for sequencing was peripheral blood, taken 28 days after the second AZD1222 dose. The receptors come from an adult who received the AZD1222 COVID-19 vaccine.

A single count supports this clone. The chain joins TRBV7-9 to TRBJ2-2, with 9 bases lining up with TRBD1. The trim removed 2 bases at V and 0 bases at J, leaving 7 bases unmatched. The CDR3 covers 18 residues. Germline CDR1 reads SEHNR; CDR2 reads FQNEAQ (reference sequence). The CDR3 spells CASSLFGTGRSNTGELFF. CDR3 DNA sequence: TGTGCCAGCAGCTTATTCGGGACAGGGAGATCGAACACCGGGGAGCTGTTTTTT.

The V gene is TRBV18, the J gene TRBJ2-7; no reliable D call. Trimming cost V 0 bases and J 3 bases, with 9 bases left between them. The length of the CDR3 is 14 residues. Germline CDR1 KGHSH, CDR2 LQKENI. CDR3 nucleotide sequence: TGTGCCAGCTCACCACCAGGGTCCCTCTACGAGCAGTACTTC. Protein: CASSPPGSLYEQYF.

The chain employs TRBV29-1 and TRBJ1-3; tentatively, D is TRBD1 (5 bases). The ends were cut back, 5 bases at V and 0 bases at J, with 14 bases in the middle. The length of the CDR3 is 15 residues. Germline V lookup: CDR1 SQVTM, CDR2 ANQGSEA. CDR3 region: CSVLRDGVSGNTIYF. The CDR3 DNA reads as TGCAGCGTTCTCCGGGACGGTGTCTCTGGAAACACCATATATTTT.

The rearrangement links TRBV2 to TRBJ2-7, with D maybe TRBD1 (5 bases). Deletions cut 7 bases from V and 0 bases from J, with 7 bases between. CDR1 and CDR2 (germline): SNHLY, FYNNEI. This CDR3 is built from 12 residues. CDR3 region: CASKGRSYEQYF. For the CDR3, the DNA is TGTGCCAGCAAGGGGCGCTCCTACGAGCAGTACTTC.

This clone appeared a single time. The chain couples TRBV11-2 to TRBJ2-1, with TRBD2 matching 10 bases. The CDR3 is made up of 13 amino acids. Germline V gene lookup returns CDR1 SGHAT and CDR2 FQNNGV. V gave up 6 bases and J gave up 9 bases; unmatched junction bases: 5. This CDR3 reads CASSPLAGSEQFF. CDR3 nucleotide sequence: TGTGCCAGCAGTCCACTAGCGGGGAGTGAGCAGTTCTTC.

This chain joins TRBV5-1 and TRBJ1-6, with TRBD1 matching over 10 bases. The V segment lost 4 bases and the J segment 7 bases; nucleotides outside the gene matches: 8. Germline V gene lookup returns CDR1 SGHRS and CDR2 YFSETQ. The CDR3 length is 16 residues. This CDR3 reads CASSGETGGVNSPLHF. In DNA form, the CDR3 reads TGCGCCAGCAGCGGGGAGACAGGGGGCGTGAATTCACCCCTCCACTTT.

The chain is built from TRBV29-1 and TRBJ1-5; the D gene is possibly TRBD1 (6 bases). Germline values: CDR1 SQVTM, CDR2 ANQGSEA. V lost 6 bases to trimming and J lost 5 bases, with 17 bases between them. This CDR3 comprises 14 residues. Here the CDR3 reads CSVRLTGTDQPQHF. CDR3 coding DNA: TGCAGCGTGAGATTAACAGGGACGGATCAGCCCCAGCATTTT.

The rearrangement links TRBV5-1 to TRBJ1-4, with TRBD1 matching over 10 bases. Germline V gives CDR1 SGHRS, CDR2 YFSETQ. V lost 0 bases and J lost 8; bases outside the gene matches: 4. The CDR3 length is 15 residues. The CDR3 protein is CASSLVGTGEEKLFF. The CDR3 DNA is TGCGCCAGCAGCTTGGTAGGGACAGGGGAAGAAAAACTGTTTTTT. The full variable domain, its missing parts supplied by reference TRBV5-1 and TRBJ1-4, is KAGVTQTPRYLIKTRGQQVTLSCSPISGHRSVSWYQQTPGQGLQFLFEYFSETQRNKGNFPGRFSGRQFSNSRSEMNVSTLELGDSALYLCASSLVGTGEEKLFFGSGTQLSVL.

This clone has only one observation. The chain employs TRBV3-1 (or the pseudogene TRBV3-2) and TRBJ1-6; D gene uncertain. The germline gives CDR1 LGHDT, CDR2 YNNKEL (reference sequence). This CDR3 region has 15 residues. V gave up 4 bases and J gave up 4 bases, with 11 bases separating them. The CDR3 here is CASSPTQGYNSPLHF. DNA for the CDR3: TGTGCCAGCAGCCCGACCCAAGGATATAATTCACCCCTCCACTTT.